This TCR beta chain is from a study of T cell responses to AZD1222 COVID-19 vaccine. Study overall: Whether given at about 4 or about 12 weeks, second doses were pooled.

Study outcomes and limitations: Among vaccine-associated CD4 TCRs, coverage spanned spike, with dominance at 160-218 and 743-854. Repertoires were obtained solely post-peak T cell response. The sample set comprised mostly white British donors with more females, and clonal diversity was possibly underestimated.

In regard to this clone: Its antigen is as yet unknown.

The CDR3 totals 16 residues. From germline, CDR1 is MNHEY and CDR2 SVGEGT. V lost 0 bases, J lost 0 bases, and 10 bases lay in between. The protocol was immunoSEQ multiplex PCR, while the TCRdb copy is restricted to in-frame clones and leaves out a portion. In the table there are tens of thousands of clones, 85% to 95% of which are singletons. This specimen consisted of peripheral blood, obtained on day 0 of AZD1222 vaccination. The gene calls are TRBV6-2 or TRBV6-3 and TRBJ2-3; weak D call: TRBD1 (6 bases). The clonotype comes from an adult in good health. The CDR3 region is CASSYSGGISTDTQYF. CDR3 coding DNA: TGTGCCAGCAGTTACTCAGGGGGAATCAGCACAGATACGCAGTATTTT.